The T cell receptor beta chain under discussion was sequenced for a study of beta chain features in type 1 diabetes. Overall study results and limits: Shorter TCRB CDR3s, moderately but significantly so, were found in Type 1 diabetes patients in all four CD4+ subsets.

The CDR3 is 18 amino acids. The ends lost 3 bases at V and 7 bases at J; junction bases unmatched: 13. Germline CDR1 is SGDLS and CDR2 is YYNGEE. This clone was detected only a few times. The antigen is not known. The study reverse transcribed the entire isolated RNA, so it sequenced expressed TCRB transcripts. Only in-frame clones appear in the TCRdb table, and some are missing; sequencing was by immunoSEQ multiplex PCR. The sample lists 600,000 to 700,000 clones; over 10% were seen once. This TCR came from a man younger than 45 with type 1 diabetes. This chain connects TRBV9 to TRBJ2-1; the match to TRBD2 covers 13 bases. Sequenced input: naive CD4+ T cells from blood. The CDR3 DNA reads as TGTGCCAGCAGCGCAACCGTCGGACTAGCGGGGGTAAGGAATGAGCAGTTCTTC. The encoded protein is CASSATVGLAGVRNEQFF.